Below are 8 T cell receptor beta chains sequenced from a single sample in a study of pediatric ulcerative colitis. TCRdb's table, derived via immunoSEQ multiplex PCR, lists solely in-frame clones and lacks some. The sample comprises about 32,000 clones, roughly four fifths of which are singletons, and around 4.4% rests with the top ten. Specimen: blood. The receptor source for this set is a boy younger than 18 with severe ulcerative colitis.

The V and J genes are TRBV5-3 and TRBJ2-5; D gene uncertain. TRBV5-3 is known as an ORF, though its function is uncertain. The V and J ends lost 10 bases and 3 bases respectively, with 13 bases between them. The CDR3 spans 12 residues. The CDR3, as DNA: TGTGCCTGCCAGCCGGTGGAAGAGACCCAGTACTTC. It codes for CACQPVEETQYF.

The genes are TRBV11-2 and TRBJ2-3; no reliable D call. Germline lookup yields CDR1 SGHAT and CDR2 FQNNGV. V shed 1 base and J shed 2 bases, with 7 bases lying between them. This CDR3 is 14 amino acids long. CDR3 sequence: CASSLGQHTDTQYF. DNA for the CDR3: TGTGCCAGCAGCTTAGGGCAGCACACAGATACGCAGTATTTT.

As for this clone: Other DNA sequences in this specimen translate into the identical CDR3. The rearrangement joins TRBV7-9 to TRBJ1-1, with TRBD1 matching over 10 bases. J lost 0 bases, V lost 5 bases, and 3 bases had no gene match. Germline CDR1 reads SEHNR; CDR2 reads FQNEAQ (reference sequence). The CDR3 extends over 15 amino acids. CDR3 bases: TGTGCCAGCAGCCGGGACAGGGGAATGAACACTGAAGCTTTCTTT. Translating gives CASSRDRGMNTEAFF.

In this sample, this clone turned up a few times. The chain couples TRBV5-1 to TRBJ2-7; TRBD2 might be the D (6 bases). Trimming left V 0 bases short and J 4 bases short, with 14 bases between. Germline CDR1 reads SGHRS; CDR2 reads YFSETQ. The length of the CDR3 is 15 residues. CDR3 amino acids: CASSLAGTGAYEQYF. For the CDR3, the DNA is TGCGCCAGCAGCTTGGCCGGGACTGGGGCTTACGAGCAGTACTTC.

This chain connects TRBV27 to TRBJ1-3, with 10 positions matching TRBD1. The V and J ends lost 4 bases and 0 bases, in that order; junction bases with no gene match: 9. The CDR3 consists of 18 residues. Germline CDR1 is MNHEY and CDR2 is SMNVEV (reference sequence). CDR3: CASSSRQGAPFSGNTIYF. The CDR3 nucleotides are TGTGCCAGCAGTTCAAGACAGGGGGCACCTTTCTCTGGAAACACCATATATTTT.

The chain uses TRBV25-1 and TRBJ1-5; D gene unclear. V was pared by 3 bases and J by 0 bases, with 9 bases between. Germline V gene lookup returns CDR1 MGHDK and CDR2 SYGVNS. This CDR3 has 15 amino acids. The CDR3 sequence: CASSEAGHSNQPQHF. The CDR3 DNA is TGTGCCAGCAGTGAGGCAGGCCATAGCAATCAGCCCCAGCATTTT.

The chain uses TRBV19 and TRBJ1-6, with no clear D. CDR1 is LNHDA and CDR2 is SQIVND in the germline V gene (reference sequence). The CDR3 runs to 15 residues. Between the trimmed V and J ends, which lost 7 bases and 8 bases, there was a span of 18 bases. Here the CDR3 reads CASTIGGLVDSPLHF. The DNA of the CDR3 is TGTGCCAGTACCATCGGAGGGTTAGTGGATTCACCCCTCCACTTT.

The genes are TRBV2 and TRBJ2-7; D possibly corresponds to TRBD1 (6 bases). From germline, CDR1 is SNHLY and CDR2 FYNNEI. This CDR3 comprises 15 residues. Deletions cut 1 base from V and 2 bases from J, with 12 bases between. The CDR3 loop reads CASSEGRGQAYEQYF. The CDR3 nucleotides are TGTGCCAGCAGTGAAGGTAGGGGACAAGCCTACGAGCAGTACTTC.